The next 2 T cell receptor beta chains were all read from a single sample in a study of cytomegalovirus exposure and HLA in healthy donors. PCR amplification relied on 60 Vbeta primers (plus 13 Jbeta primers). TCRdb's table, derived via immunoSEQ multiplex PCR, lists solely in-frame clones and lacks some. The sample has over 150,000 clones, roughly two thirds seen once. Sequencing input: PBMCs. The receptors stem from a woman aged 25 to 39 in good health and CMV-seronegative.

CDR3 protein: CASSQDPTGTTGNIQYF. The CDR3 nucleotides read TGTGCCAGCAGCCAAGATCCGACAGGGACGACAGGGAACATTCAGTACTTC. The chain couples TRBV4-2 to TRBJ2-4; 7 bases align to TRBD1. With 0 bases clipped from V and 7 bases from J, the junction kept 12 bases outside the gene matches. Germline values: CDR1 LGHNA, CDR2 YNFKEQ. This CDR3 comprises 17 residues.

The gene calls are TRBV28 and TRBJ1-5; D possibly corresponds to TRBD1 (6 bases). Per the germline V gene, CDR1 is MDHEN and CDR2 is SYDVKM. Trimming took 2 bases from V and 3 from J, leaving 14 bases between them. CDR3 size: 16 residues. The CDR3 loop is CASSLGSGDTNQPQHF. The DNA of the CDR3 is TGTGCCAGCAGTTTAGGTTCTGGGGACACCAATCAGCCCCAGCATTTT.